One T cell receptor beta chain is described in this entry. Which antigen it targets is not known. Base qualities were left out, and no much larger clone turns up one base away. The data originate from a study of blood T cell repertoires in COVID-19 (TCRdb year 2020). In terms of the full investigation: Collaborator samples came from the United States, Italy and Spain and covered acute and convalescent phases of COVID-19. The prospective study material was composed of cDNA or gDNA derived from T cells, B-cell-depleted T cells, or PBMCs. Subjects who had been exposed to COVID-19, were actively infected with it, or had recovered from it provided the deeply sampled blood TCRbeta repertoires that made up the dataset. A freely available public database, intended as a resource for researchers studying the immune response to SARS-CoV-2, is where the repertoires were released. Samples came from the ongoing ImmuneRACE study (first 160 participants) plus 1,254 subjects from 6 global collaborators. The sample metadata nearly always contained a de-identified subject ID, COVID-19 status, age in years and sex. Where available, HLA class I and class II types were obtained from metadata supplied by the sample provider rather than from assay-based typing. The paper's findings and limits, for the study overall: How much clinical and demographic metadata was included differed by source and by participant, and the metadata was provided uncurated.

V trim: 1 base; J trim: 10 bases; unmatched bases: 7. In the germline V gene (reference sequence), CDR1 corresponds to MNHEY and CDR2 to SMNVEV. Taken from cysteine to phenylalanine, the CDR3 has 15 residues. This entry keeps only the CDR3 DNA: 45 bases, framed from base 1. Collaborating institutions collected whole blood in K2EDTA tubes following their own protocols. For TCRbeta analysis, collaborator samples were shipped as frozen whole blood, as isolated PBMCs, or as DNA extracted from either sample type. TCRbeta CDR3 regions were amplified from genomic DNA by means of the immunoSEQ Assay, a bias-controlled multiplex PCR. In the original analysis: The number of nucleated cells in each sample was estimated by amplification of reference gene primers within the assay. To quantify the absolute abundance of each unique TCRbeta CDR3 rearrangement, sequence reads were collapsed and filtered. For each sample, productive Simpson clonality was calculated by taking the square root of Simpson's diversity index across productive rearrangements. Here the immuneACCESS table is served through TCRdb, limited to in-frame sequences with V and J called. Missing clones are a known gap in these copies; in checked studies unresolved V genes cover under half, and the rest lacks a known reason. From that table come the V and J calls and clone size; the DNA was used to work out D and trimming. The sample records about 250,000 clones, 84% of which are singletons. Of the sample, 4% falls within the top ten clones.

Sequenced input: peripheral blood. The V and J segments used are TRBV27 and TRBJ1-1; TRBD1 fits 12 bases in the junction. The clonotype originates from a man aged 45 to 65 with acute or convalescent COVID-19. This receptor carries the CDR3 CASSLFGTGGGGAFF. The DNA reads as follows: TGTGCCAGCAGTTTATTCGGGACAGGGGGCGGGGGAGCTTTCTTT.